These T cell receptor beta chains were read from a single sample in a study of shared T cell receptors in the human thymus. Method: immunoSEQ multiplex PCR; TCRdb's copy keeps in-frame clones and lacks some. The profile shows hundreds of thousands of clones, about 87% of them singletons. This sample was shared with a second study, whose subject was human thymus T cells.

Sequencing was done on a sample of thymocytes. The receptors shown here come from a boy younger than two with a congenital heart defect. Both conserved end residues are part of each CDR3. Fields, in order: J gene, clone size, V gene, D gene, CDR3 protein, CDR3 DNA. The D gene is left open where the match is weak. Part of the rows lack a size; the others show once, few, many or a class for expanded clones.

J gene: TRBJ1-1; clone size: -; V gene: TRBV28; D gene: -; CDR3 protein: CATNSEGTEAFF; CDR3 DNA: TGTGCCACCAACTCGGAGGGGACTGAAGCTTTCTTT
J gene: TRBJ2-7; clone size: few; V gene: TRBV6-6; D gene: -; CDR3 protein: CASSKKSGRVYEQYF; CDR3 DNA: TGTGCCAGCAGCAAAAAATCGGGCAGGGTGTACGAGCAGTACTTC
J gene: TRBJ1-1; clone size: few; V gene: TRBV28; D gene: -; CDR3 protein: CASSLRVNTEAFF; CDR3 DNA: TGTGCCAGCAGTTTGAGGGTTAACACTGAAGCTTTCTTT
J gene: TRBJ1-2; clone size: -; V gene: TRBV7-9; D gene: -; CDR3 protein: CASSLDSAYGYTF; CDR3 DNA: TGTGCCAGCAGCTTAGATAGTGCCTATGGCTACACCTTC
J gene: TRBJ2-7; clone size: -; V gene: TRBV6-1; D gene: TRBD1; CDR3 protein: CASSGGWTGVAYEQYF; CDR3 DNA: TGTGCCAGCAGTGGGGGATGGACAGGGGTCGCCTACGAGCAGTACTTC
J gene: TRBJ2-7; clone size: -; V gene: TRBV12-5; D gene: TRBD1; CDR3 protein: CASGFDRDPYEQYF; CDR3 DNA: TGTGCTAGTGGTTTCGACAGGGATCCATACGAGCAGTACTTC
J gene: TRBJ2-1; clone size: few; V gene: TRBV5-1; D gene: TRBD1; CDR3 protein: CASSCGTGGGRNNEQFF; CDR3 DNA: TGCGCCAGCAGTTGCGGGACAGGGGGTGGTCGGAACAATGAGCAGTTCTTC
J gene: TRBJ1-3; clone size: -; V gene: TRBV5-6; D gene: -; CDR3 protein: CASSLGNRDVDNTIYF; CDR3 DNA: TGTGCCAGCAGCTTGGGAAACAGGGACGTCGATAACACCATATATTTT
J gene: TRBJ2-7; clone size: -; V gene: TRBV27; D gene: -; CDR3 protein: CASSPRSAIKDSYEQYF; CDR3 DNA: TGTGCCAGCAGTCCAAGATCTGCGATAAAAGACTCCTACGAGCAGTACTTC
J gene: TRBJ2-2; clone size: -; V gene: TRBV7-8; D gene: TRBD2; CDR3 protein: CASSGVGTSGSRNTGELFF; CDR3 DNA: TGTGCCAGCAGCGGAGTGGGGACTAGCGGATCCAGGAACACCGGGGAGCTGTTTTTT
J gene: TRBJ1-4; clone size: -; V gene: TRBV7-9; D gene: -; CDR3 protein: CASSSSTGYNEKLFF; CDR3 DNA: TGTGCCAGCAGCTCCTCAACAGGGTACAATGAAAAACTGTTTTTT
J gene: TRBJ2-3; clone size: -; V gene: TRBV19; D gene: -; CDR3 protein: CANQGDTQYF; CDR3 DNA: TGTGCCAACCAGGGAGATACGCAGTATTTT
J gene: TRBJ2-7; clone size: once; V gene: TRBV28; D gene: -; CDR3 protein: CASSRSPTGQTSYEQYF; CDR3 DNA: TGTGCCAGCAGTCGTTCCCCAACTGGACAAACATCCTACGAGCAGTACTTC
J gene: TRBJ2-3; clone size: -; V gene: TRBV9; D gene: TRBD2; CDR3 protein: CASSVAAAGGLRDTQYF; CDR3 DNA: TGTGCCAGCAGCGTAGCTGCGGCGGGGGGGCTCAGAGATACGCAGTATTTT
J gene: TRBJ1-4; clone size: -; V gene: TRBV5-4; D gene: -; CDR3 protein: CASSTGDEVGMKKMFF; CDR3 DNA: TGTGCCAGCAGCACCGGGGATGAGGTCGGAATGAAAAAGATGTTTTTT
J gene: TRBJ2-3; clone size: once; V gene: TRBV4-3; D gene: TRBD2; CDR3 protein: CASSQRVSTSGRPVLPTDTQYF; CDR3 DNA: TGCGCCAGCAGCCAGAGGGTCTCGACTAGCGGGAGGCCCGTCCTACCCACAGATACGCAGTATTTT
J gene: TRBJ1-1; clone size: -; V gene: TRBV18; D gene: -; CDR3 protein: CASSPWGGSMNTEAFF; CDR3 DNA: TGTGCCAGCTCACCATGGGGGGGCTCCATGAACACTGAAGCTTTCTTT
J gene: TRBJ2-7; clone size: once; V gene: TRBV14; D gene: -; CDR3 protein: CASSPSGVSTYEQYF; CDR3 DNA: TGTGCCAGCAGCCCTTCGGGGGTGAGCACCTACGAGCAGTACTTC
J gene: TRBJ1-1; clone size: -; V gene: TRBV5-1; D gene: -; CDR3 protein: CASSFRDSRVEAFF; CDR3 DNA: TGCGCCAGCAGCTTCAGAGACTCTAGAGTGGAAGCTTTCTTT
J gene: TRBJ1-2; clone size: -; V gene: TRBV5-6; D gene: -; CDR3 protein: CASSLTGRRPTILYGYTF; CDR3 DNA: TGTGCCAGCAGCTTGACAGGGAGAAGACCCACCATCCTCTATGGCTACACCTTC
J gene: TRBJ1-4; clone size: -; V gene: TRBV30; D gene: -; CDR3 protein: CAWSVRQLSEKLFF; CDR3 DNA: TGTGCCTGGAGTGTTCGACAGCTCTCTGAAAAACTGTTTTTT
J gene: TRBJ2-7; clone size: -; V gene: TRBV12-5; D gene: TRBD1; CDR3 protein: CASGLYRGSRHYEQYF; CDR3 DNA: TGTGCTAGTGGGCTCTACAGGGGGTCTAGGCACTACGAGCAGTACTTC
J gene: TRBJ1-1; clone size: -; V gene: TRBV20-1; D gene: -; CDR3 protein: CSATSGIRAFF; CDR3 DNA: TGCAGTGCTACGTCCGGGATTCGGGCTTTCTTT
J gene: TRBJ1-1; clone size: -; V gene: TRBV7-9; D gene: -; CDR3 protein: CASSTRMNTEAFF; CDR3 DNA: TGTGCCAGCAGCACCAGGATGAACACTGAAGCTTTCTTT
J gene: TRBJ2-7; clone size: -; V gene: TRBV7-8; D gene: TRBD1; CDR3 protein: CASSPNRQGGKYEQYF; CDR3 DNA: TGTGCCAGCAGCCCAAATCGACAGGGGGGAAAGTACGAGCAGTACTTC
J gene: TRBJ2-7; clone size: -; V gene: TRBV4-1; D gene: TRBD1; CDR3 protein: CASSLRRDRGYEQYF; CDR3 DNA: TGCGCCAGCAGCCTACGTCGGGACAGGGGCTACGAGCAGTACTTC
J gene: TRBJ1-4; clone size: -; V gene: TRBV29-1; D gene: TRBD1; CDR3 protein: CSVGDSWANEKLFF; CDR3 DNA: TGCAGCGTCGGGGACAGTTGGGCTAATGAAAAACTGTTTTTT
J gene: TRBJ1-2; clone size: once; V gene: TRBV4-1; D gene: -; CDR3 protein: CASSQVRPRPNYGYTF; CDR3 DNA: TGCGCCAGCAGCCAAGTGAGGCCCCGGCCTAACTATGGCTACACCTTC
J gene: TRBJ1-2; clone size: -; V gene: TRBV5-1; D gene: TRBD1; CDR3 protein: CASSLEPTRQGSYTF; CDR3 DNA: TGCGCCAGCAGCTTGGAACCCACTCGACAGGGCAGTTACACCTTC
J gene: TRBJ1-2; clone size: -; V gene: TRBV20-1; D gene: -; CDR3 protein: CSARVATGYTF; CDR3 DNA: TGCAGTGCTAGGGTCGCAACAGGCTACACCTTC
J gene: TRBJ1-3; clone size: -; V gene: TRBV11-2; D gene: -; CDR3 protein: CASSGDTYSGNTIYF; CDR3 DNA: TGTGCCAGCAGCGGTGACACTTACTCTGGAAACACCATATATTTT
J gene: TRBJ1-2; clone size: -; V gene: TRBV7-2; D gene: TRBD1; CDR3 protein: CASSSGGERRLDGYTF; CDR3 DNA: TGTGCCAGCAGCTCAGGGGGCGAGAGGAGGTTAGATGGCTACACCTTC
J gene: TRBJ2-1; clone size: -; V gene: TRBV7-3; D gene: TRBD2; CDR3 protein: CASSLNSGGLYNEQFF; CDR3 DNA: TGTGCCAGCAGCTTAAATAGCGGGGGGCTATACAATGAGCAGTTCTTC
J gene: TRBJ1-2; clone size: -; V gene: TRBV28; D gene: -; CDR3 protein: CATTGYFNYGYTF; CDR3 DNA: TGTGCCACCACAGGGTACTTTAACTATGGCTACACCTTC
J gene: TRBJ1-3; clone size: few; V gene: TRBV5-6; D gene: -; CDR3 protein: CASSLEEGMAGNTIYF; CDR3 DNA: TGTGCCAGCAGCTTGGAGGAGGGGATGGCTGGAAACACCATATATTTT
J gene: TRBJ2-7; clone size: -; V gene: TRBV5-1; D gene: TRBD1; CDR3 protein: CASSLELTGGRFYEQYF; CDR3 DNA: TGCGCCAGCAGCTTAGAGTTGACAGGGGGCCGATTCTACGAGCAGTACTTC
J gene: TRBJ2-7; clone size: -; V gene: TRBV28; D gene: TRBD1; CDR3 protein: CASSSLGQYSYEQYF; CDR3 DNA: TGTGCCAGCAGTTCCCTGGGACAGTACTCCTACGAGCAGTACTTC
J gene: TRBJ2-7; clone size: -; V gene: TRBV5-1; D gene: -; CDR3 protein: CASSSNDSEKDPYEQYF; CDR3 DNA: TGCGCCAGCAGCTCCAATGACAGTGAAAAGGACCCCTACGAGCAGTACTTC
J gene: TRBJ1-4; clone size: -; V gene: TRBV4-1; D gene: -; CDR3 protein: CASSLMGGQIATNEKLFF; CDR3 DNA: TGCGCCAGCAGCTTAATGGGGGGGCAGATTGCAACTAATGAAAAACTGTTTTTT
J gene: TRBJ2-3; clone size: -; V gene: TRBV11-2; D gene: TRBD2; CDR3 protein: CASSSTGLGPTDTQYF; CDR3 DNA: TGTGCCAGCAGCTCCACCGGACTAGGCCCCACAGATACGCAGTATTTT
J gene: TRBJ1-2; clone size: -; V gene: TRBV28; D gene: TRBD1; CDR3 protein: CASSSRGQDYGYTF; CDR3 DNA: TGTGCCAGCAGTTCCAGAGGACAGGACTATGGCTACACCTTC